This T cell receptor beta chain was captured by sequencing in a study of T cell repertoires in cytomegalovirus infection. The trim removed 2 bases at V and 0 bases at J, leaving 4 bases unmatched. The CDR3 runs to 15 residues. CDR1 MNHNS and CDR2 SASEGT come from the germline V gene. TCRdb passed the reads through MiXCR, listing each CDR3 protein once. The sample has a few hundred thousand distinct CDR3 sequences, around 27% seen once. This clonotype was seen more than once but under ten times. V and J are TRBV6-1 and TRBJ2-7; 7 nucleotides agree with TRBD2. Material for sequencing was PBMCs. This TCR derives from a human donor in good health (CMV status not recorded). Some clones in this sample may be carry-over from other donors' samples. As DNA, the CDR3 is TGTGCCAGCAGTGAATGGGGCGGGAGCTCCTACGAGCAGTACGTC. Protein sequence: CASSEWGGSSYEQYV.